The sequence of this T cell receptor beta chain was determined in a study of shared clonotypes between healthy human individuals (dated by TCRdb to about 2020). About the study as a whole: A couple of women and three men aged 18 to 49 years were included in the cohort. Per donor, three plates each were used for CD4 naive and CD4 memory, two for CD8 naive, and one for CD8 memory. To estimate repertoire size and how much clonotype sharing occurs between individuals, the study deeply sequenced the blood TCR repertoires of roughly 5 healthy adults. To increase sequencing depth and limit assay-specific biases, different laboratories used diverse techniques to prepare libraries and sequence TCR repertoires. Per donor, leukapheresis produced somewhere between about 0.85 and 10 billion PBMCs. General findings and caveats noted by the study authors: Compared with non-shared clonotypes, the clonotypes found in all four sorted-subset donors had higher generation probabilities. Based on pairwise subsampling, the degree of clonotype sharing among donors was expected to be affected by sequencing depth. When a few donors were compared, the shared fraction of clonotypes was about 5.4% for naive CD4, over 3% for naive CD8, 2% to 2.5% for memory CD4, and 0.35% to 0.4% for memory CD8. Only blood was sampled, and tissue TCR repertoires likely differ from those in blood. Because the study included only a small number of donors, the genetic and exposure-history diversity represented was limited. Rarefaction of sorted-subset datasets indicated incomplete sequencing despite the large sequencing depth. Estimated clonotype richness was generally larger for naive than for memory subsets.

CD8 naive samples consisted of CD45RO-negative cells that were positively selected for CCR7, yielding a CD45RA+CCR7+ population without TemRA cells. The donors were healthy, HIV-negative adults who had no recently reported acute infections or vaccinations. All donors were Caucasian adults living in Nashville, Tennessee, USA. After blood collection by leukapheresis, PBMCs were isolated using Ficoll-Histopaque density gradient centrifugation and then cryopreserved in the vapor phase of liquid nitrogen. Analytical flow cytometry was used to check the purity and quantity of each magnetically sorted T cell population. Each sorted fraction had its genomic DNA isolated and then quantified by UV absorbance on a Nanodrop 2000c. This clone was found a few times. What antigen it recognizes has not been identified. Base-call qualities are not available, and no considerably larger clone is one nucleotide away.

Between the V and J ends, shortened by 1 base and 8 bases respectively, the junction contains 17 bases. CDR1 MGHRA and CDR2 YSYEKL were looked up in the germline V gene. From the cysteine up to the phenylalanine, the CDR3 has a length of 15 residues. Only the CDR3 DNA stays, 45 bases, in frame from base 1. Using the deep immunoSEQ assay, multiplex PCR amplified TCR CDR3 regions from genomic DNA. Extracted genomic DNA from each cell subset was distributed evenly across all wells of several immunoSEQ 96-well plates, and each plate was treated as a replicate. For sorted subsets, approximately 200 ng of genomic DNA, equivalent to some 33,000 T cell genomes, went into each replicate PCR. Purified libraries were quantified with a Qubit 3.0 fluorometer, sized on a Bioanalyzer 2100, and re-quantified with the KAPA Library Quantification kit. Each immunoSEQ 96-well plate was sequenced on its own single-read 150-cycle Illumina NextSeq 550 flow cell. The authors' pipeline ran thus. Because the immunoSEQ output included only junctional sequences and no quality scores, the filtering could not be the same as the filtering used for full-length reads. To assign V/J genes and CDR3, sequences were annotated using PyIR, a Python wrapper for IgBLAST v1.9, with IMGT germline references. Reads were filtered out if the reads had weak V/J assignments (E-value above 1e-6), no CDR3, stop codons, out-of-frame junctions, or ambiguous translated residues. V3J clonotypes were defined as sequences sharing an identical inferred V gene, J gene, and CDR3 amino acid sequence. Percentage overlap between repertoires was computed as shared unique clonotypes divided by the size of the smaller repertoire. Richness of each repertoire was evaluated using RTK rarefaction, the Chao1 estimator, and Recon v2.1 estimates of unobserved clonotypes. For all TCRbeta clonotypes obtained by the gDNA method from a few donors, generation probabilities were computed with OLGA. TCRdb re-hosts the immuneACCESS table, in-frame sequences only. Its copies lack some clones; in the studies checked, an unresolved V gene accounts for under half of them, and the cause for the rest is not known. V, J and clone size derive from that table, while D and trimming were established from the DNA sequence. Present in this sample are about 700,000 clones, roughly nine tenths of which were seen just once. The ten largest clones add up to about a quarter of the sample.

The sequence was obtained from a man in his thirties or forties in good health. The sample consisted of naive CD8+ T cells sorted from blood. The sample's cell subset or site label, in plain terms: CD45RA+CCR7+. This receptor chain uses TRBV4-1 and TRBJ1-2; the D gene assignment is ambiguous. The bases read TGCGCCAGCAGCCAAGTGGGGAAAGCGCCTCCAGGCTACACCTTC. Protein translation: CASSQVGKAPPGYTF.